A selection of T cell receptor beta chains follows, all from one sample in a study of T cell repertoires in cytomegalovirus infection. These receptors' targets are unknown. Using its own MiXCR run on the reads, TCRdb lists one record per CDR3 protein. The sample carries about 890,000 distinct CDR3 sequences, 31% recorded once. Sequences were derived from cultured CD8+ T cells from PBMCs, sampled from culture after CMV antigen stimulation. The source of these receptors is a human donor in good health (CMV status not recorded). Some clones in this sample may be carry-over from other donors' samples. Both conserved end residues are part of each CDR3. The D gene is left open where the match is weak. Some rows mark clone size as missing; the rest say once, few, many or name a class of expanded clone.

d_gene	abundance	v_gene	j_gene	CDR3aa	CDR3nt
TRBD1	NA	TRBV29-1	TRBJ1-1	CSVGGTGEGLEAFF	TGCAGCGTGGGGGGGACAGGGGAAGGGCTTGAAGCTTTCTTT
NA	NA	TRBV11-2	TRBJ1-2	CASNGDTYGYTF	TGTGCCAGCAACGGGGACACCTATGGCTACACCTTC
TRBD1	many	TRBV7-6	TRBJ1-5	CASSRFPGQGNQPQHF	TGTGCCAGCAGCAGATTCCCGGGACAGGGCAATCAGCCCCAGCATTTT
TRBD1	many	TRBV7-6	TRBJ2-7	CASSSWTGTSYEQYF	TGTGCCAGCAGCTCGTGGACAGGGACATCCTACGAGCAGTACTTC
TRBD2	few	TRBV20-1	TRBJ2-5	CSARPPGLAVQETQYF	TGCAGTGCTAGACCCCCGGGACTAGCGGTCCAAGAGACCCAGTACTTC
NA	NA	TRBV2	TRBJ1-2	CAGGGGDYGYTF	TGTGCCGGAGGTGGGGGCGACTATGGCTACACCTTC
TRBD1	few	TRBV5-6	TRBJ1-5	CASARGDSVNQPQHF	TGTGCCAGCGCTCGGGGGGACAGCGTCAATCAGCCCCAGCATTTT
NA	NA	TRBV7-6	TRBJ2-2	CASSSEGGHTGELFF	TGTGCCAGCAGCTCCGAGGGGGGCCACACCGGGGAGCTGTTTTTT
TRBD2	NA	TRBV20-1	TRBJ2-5	CSAPTSGGAPETQYF	TGCAGTGCTCCGACTAGCGGGGGGGCCCCGGAGACCCAGTACTTC
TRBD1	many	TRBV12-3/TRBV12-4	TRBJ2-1	CASSTGTGPYNEQFF	TGTGCCAGCAGTACGGGGACAGGGCCGTACAATGAGCAGTTCTTC
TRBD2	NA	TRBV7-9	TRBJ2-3	CASSWTSGISTDTQYF	TGTGCCAGCAGCTGGACTAGCGGGATCAGCACAGATACGCAGTATTTT
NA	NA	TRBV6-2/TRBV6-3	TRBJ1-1	CASCPQGNMNTEAFF	TGTGCCAGCTGTCCTCAGGGTAACATGAACACTGAAGCTTTCTTT
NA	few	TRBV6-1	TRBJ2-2	CASRLGGPLNTGELFF	TGTGCCAGCCGATTAGGGGGGCCACTGAACACCGGGGAGCTGTTTTTT
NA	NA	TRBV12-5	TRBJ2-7	CASGAPGGSYEQYF	TGTGCTAGTGGTGCTCCCGGGGGCTCCTACGAGCAGTACTTC
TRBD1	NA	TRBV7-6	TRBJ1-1	CASSHWTGGDTEAFF	TGTGCCAGCAGCCATTGGACAGGGGGTGATACTGAAGCTTTCTTT
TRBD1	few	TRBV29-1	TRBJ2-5	CSMDRGKTQYF	TGCAGCATGGACAGGGGAAAGACCCAGTACTTC
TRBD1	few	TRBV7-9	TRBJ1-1	CASSQQGGVNTEAFF	TGTGCCAGCAGCCAACAGGGGGGCGTGAACACTGAAGCTTTCTTT